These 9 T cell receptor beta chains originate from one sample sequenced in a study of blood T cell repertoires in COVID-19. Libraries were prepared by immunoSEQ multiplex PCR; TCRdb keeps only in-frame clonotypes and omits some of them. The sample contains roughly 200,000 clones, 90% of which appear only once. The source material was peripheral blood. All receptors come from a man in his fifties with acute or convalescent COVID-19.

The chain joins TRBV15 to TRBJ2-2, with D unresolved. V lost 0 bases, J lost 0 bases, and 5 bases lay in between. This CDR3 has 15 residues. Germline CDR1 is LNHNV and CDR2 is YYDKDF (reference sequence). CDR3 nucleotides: TGTGCCACCAGCAGAGAGCGGACGAACACCGGGGAGCTGTTTTTT. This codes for CATSRERTNTGELFF.

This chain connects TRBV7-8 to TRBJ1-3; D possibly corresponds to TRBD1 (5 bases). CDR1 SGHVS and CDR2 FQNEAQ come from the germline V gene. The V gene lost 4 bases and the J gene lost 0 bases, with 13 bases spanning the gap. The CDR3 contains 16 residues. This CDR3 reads CASSSTQVYSGNTIYF. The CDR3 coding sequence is TGTGCCAGCAGCTCGACACAGGTCTACTCTGGAAACACCATATATTTT.

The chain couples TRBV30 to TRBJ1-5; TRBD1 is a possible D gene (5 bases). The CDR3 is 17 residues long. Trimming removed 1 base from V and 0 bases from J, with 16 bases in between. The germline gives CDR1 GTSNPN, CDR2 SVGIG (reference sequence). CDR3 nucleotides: TGTGCCTGGAGTGGGCGGGGAGGGGCCTCTAGCAATCAGCCCCAGCATTTT. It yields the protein CAWSGRGGASSNQPQHF.

In DNA form, the CDR3 reads TGTGCCAGCAGGCCGGACAGGGGCTCCTACGAGCAGTACTTC. Residues: CASRPDRGSYEQYF. This rearrangement joins TRBV2 to TRBJ2-7; 9 positions agree with TRBD1. There are 14 residues in the CDR3. Germline V gene lookup returns CDR1 SNHLY and CDR2 FYNNEI. Trimming took 6 bases from V and 0 from J; bases not matched to a gene: 3. The full variable domain, completed using reference TRBV2 and TRBJ2-7, is EPEVTQTPSHQVTQMGQEVILRCVPISNHLYFYWYRQILGQKVEFLVSFYNNEISEKSEIFDDQFSVERPDGSNFTLKIRSTKLEDSAMYFCASRPDRGSYEQYFGPGTRLTVT.

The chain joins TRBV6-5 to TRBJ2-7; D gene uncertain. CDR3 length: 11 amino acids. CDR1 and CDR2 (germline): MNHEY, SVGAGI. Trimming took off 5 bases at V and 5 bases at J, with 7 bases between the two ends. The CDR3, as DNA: TGTGCCAGCAGTCTAGGCAACGAGCAGTACTTC. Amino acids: CASSLGNEQYF.

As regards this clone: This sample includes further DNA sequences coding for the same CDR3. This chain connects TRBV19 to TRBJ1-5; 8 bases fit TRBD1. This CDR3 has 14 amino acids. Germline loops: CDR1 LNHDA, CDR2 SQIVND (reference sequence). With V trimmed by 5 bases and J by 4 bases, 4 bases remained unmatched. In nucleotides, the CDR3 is TGTGCCAGTAGTGGACAGGGCGGGAATCAGCCCCAGCATTTT. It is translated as CASSGQGGNQPQHF. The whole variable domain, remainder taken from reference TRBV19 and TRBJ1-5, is DGGITQSPKYLFRKEGQNVTLSCEQNLNHDAMYWYRQDPGQGLRLIYYSQIVNDFQKGDIAEGYSVSREKKESFPLTVTSAQKNPTAFYLCASSGQGGNQPQHFGDGTRLSIL.

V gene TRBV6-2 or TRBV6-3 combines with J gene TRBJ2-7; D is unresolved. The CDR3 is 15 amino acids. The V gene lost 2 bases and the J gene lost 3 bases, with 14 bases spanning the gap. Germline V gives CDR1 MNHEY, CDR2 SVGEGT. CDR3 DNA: TGTGCCAGCAGTTACGGTGGTATAAGCGTCTACGAGCAGTACGTC. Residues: CASSYGGISVYEQYV.

CDR3 sequence: CAWSTGTGSGVDTQYF. Here the CDR3 DNA reads TGTGCCTGGAGTACCGGTACAGGGTCTGGGGTGGATACGCAGTATTTT. V usage is TRBV30 and J usage is TRBJ2-3, with D possibly being TRBD1 (6 bases). The V end was cut by 2 bases, the J end by 6 bases, with 21 bases between. The CDR3 has 16 residues. In germline, CDR1 is GTSNPN, CDR2 SVGIG (reference sequence).

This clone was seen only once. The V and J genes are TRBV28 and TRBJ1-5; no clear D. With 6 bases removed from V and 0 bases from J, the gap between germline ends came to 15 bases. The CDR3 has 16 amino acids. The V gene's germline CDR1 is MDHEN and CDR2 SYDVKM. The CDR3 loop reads CASRWGAESSNQPQHF. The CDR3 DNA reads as TGTGCCAGCAGGTGGGGAGCCGAGAGTAGCAATCAGCCCCAGCATTTT. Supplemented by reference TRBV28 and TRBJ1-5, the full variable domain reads DVKVTQSSRYLVKRTGEKVFLECVQDMDHENMFWYRQDPGLGLRLIYFSYDVKMKEKGDIPEGYSVSREKKERFSLILESASTNQTSMYLCASRWGAESSNQPQHFGDGTRLSIL.